This T cell receptor beta chain was captured by sequencing in a study of identical twins (dated by TCRdb to 2016 to 2018). Context from the whole study: TCR alpha and beta repertoires from monozygotic twins, unrelated adults of various ages and cord blood were deep-sequenced to test whether fetal clonotypes persist. To rule out contamination, replicate twin experiments were performed at different times with different library preparation protocols. Study-level results and caveats: Recombination models systematically underestimated out-of-frame TCR alpha sharing in monozygotic twins but agreed with sharing between unrelated individuals. Out-of-frame TCR alpha sequences shared between twins showed an excess of low generation-probability sequences compared with coincidental sharing between unrelated individuals. Fewer insertions were carried by abundant cord blood beta clonotypes; a weaker similar trend was observed in young adult naive repertoires, while no such trend was observed in memory repertoires. Zero-insertion analyses could be partly confounded by invariant T cells such as MAIT and iNKT, though diverse VJ usage argued against such confounding for most clonotypes. Conclusions relied on cross-sectional statistical analysis, since the same donors could not be followed over many years. Excess twin sharing in beta out-of-frame sequences was weaker because fewer shared sequences lowered the signal-to-noise ratio.

All donors were healthy Caucasians. The twin cohort comprised three pairs of female monozygotic twins, all aged roughly 18 to 30 years. Peripheral blood mononuclear cells were used as the source from which RNA for TCR libraries was isolated. Note on this clonotype: Its antigen has not been determined. The record has no base qualities; no much larger clone is one base away.

Library preparation used 5' RACE. Sequencing was carried out with an Illumina HiSeq 2000. Template switching introduced a universal primer binding site; the final cDNA contained a unique molecular identifier, enabling accurate counting of TCR cDNA molecules. First-strand cDNA for TCR alpha and beta chains was synthesized from specific primers in the conserved constant-segment region. To control for contamination, every cDNA library carried two barcodes: a SMART-Mk sample barcode plus Illumina barcodes. TruSeq adapter sequences and Illumina sample barcodes were added in two successive PCR steps. TCR alpha and beta cDNA libraries were sequenced on the Illumina HiSeq platform with custom primers. The paper's data handling went like this. Raw reads were processed with MiGEC to extract unique molecular identifiers, and MiXCR was used to determine CDR3 positions. For each individual, recombination models were inferred using an EM algorithm with the repgenHMM and IGoR tools. Shared clonotypes were analyzed with the tcR package in R, and sharing was normalized by the product of cloneset sizes. To study raw recombination without the effects of thymic and clonal selection, out-of-frame nonproductive sequences were analyzed. The public reads were reprocessed in TCRdb via fastp at Q25 and MiXCR, keeping in-frame beta chains. Each CDR3 protein gets just one entry, which takes the most common genes and DNA from the rows behind it. TCRdb, not the original authors, processed these V and J calls. The sample records about 690,000 distinct CDR3 sequences, 21% of which are singletons. The top ten constitute 4.3% of the sample.

The CDR1 and CDR2 encoded by the germline V gene are SGDLS and YYNGEE. The junction carries 15 bases between V and J, which are trimmed by 0 bases and 8 bases respectively. The CDR3 holds 15 amino acids from the cysteine to the phenylalanine. Left in the record is the CDR3 DNA by itself, 45 bases read in frame from the first base. This sample also belongs to another study, concerning T cells expressing NK-cell markers. The second study, in turn, reports: TCR beta-chain repertoires were profiled in sorted CD3+CD56+NKG2C+, CD3+CD56+NKG2C- and CD3+CD56-NKG2C+ T-cell subsets from several donors. Among the eight sequenced donors, only one was HCMV-seronegative, while the other seven were HCMV-seropositive. To restrict sorting to alphabetaTCR-expressing T cells, an anti-gammadeltaTCR antibody was added in several experiments. For roughly six donors, the dominant CD3+CD56+NKG2C+ clonotypes were among the top 10 CD8+ clonotypes and accounted for about 1.0-7.0% of CD8+ T cells. Those dominant clonotypes were again the most abundant among CD3+CD56-NKG2C+ cells in several donors, at about 28.3-60.1%. It remained unclear whether the expanded NKG2C-expressing T cell clones were specific for HCMV antigens. The study sequenced eight donors, all healthy volunteers chosen at random: three men and five women. HCMV serostatus was determined by detecting HCMV-specific IgG in serum with a commercial ELISA kit. For a handful of donors, bulk peripheral blood T-cell repertoires were additionally sequenced from unsorted PBMC. MIGEC was used to demultiplex reads and group reads by UMI, and MiTCR was used to assemble and quantify clonotypes. Only TCR cDNA sequences supported by at least two reads were kept to exclude erroneous sequences. The tcR package was used for downstream repertoire analysis, and clonotypes were matched across fractions by CDR3 nucleotide sequence plus V segment. VDJmatch was used to annotate antigen specificity against VDJdb, with one amino acid substitution allowed in CDR3.

The chain is assembled from TRBV9 and TRBJ2-1; the D gene is not confidently resolved. The receptor was isolated from a woman in her late teens or twenties in good health. Source material: PBMCs. Here the CDR3 is given as CASSVAGTMFDEQFF. The nucleotide sequence is given as TGTGCCAGCAGCGTAGCTGGCACAATGTTCGATGAGCAGTTCTTC.